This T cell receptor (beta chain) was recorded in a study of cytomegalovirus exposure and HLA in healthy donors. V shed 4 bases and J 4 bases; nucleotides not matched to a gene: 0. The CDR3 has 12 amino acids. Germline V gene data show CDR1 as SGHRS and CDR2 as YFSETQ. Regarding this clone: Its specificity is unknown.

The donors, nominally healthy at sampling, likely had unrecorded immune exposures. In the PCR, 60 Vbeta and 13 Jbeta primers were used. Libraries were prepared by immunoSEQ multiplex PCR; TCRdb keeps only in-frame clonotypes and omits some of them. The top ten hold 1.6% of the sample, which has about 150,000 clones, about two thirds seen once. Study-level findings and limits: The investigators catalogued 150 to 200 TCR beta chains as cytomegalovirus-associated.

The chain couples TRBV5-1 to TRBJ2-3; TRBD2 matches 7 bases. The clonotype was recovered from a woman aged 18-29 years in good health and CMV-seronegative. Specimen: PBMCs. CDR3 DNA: TGCGCCAGCAGCGGGGGGGCAGATACGCAGTATTTT. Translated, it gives CASSGGADTQYF.